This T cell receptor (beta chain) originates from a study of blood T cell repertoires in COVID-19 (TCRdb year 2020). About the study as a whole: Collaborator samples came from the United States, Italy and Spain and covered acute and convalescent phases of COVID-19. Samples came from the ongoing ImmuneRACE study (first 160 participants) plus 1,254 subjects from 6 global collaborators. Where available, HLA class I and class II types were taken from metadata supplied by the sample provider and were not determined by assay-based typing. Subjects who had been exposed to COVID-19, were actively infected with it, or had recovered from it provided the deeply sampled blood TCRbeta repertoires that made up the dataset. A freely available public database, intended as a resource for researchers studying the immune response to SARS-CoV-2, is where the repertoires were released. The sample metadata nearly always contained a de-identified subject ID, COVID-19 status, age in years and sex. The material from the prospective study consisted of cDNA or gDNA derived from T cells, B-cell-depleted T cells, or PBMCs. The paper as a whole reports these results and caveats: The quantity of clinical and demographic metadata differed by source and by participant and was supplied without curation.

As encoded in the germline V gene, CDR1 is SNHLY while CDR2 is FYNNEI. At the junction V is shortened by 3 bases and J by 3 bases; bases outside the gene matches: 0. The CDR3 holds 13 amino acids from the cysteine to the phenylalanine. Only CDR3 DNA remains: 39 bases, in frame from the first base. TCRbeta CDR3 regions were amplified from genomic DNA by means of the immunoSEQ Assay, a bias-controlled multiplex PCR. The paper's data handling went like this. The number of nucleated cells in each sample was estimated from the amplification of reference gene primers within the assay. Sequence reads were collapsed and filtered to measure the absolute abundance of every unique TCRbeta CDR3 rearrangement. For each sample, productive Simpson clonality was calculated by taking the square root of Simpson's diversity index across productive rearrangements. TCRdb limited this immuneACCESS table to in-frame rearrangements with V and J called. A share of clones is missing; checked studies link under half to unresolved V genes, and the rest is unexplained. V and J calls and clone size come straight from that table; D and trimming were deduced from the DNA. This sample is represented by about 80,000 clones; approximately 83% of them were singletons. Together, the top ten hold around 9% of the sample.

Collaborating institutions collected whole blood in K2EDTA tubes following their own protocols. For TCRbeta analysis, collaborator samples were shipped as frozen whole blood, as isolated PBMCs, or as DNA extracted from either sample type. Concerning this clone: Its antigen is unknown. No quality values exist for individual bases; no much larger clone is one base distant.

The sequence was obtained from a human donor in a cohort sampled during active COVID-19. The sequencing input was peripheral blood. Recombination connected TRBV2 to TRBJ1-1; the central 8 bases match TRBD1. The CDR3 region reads CASSEDRDTEAFF. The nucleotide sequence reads TGTGCCAGCAGTGAGGACAGGGACACTGAAGCTTTCTTT.